This T cell receptor beta chain was profiled in a study of blood T cell repertoires in COVID-19. For the study at large: COVID-19 samples collected from the United States, Italy and Spain covered acute and convalescent phases. T cells, B-cell-depleted T cells, or PBMCs provided the cDNA or gDNA that served as material.

As handled by the study authors: Nucleated cell number was recorded as an estimate derived from reference gene primer amplification. Data came from immunoSEQ multiplex PCR; TCRdb stores just in-frame clones and leaves some out. From that table come the V and J calls and clone size; the DNA was used to work out D and trimming. The table includes 70,000 to 90,000 clones, approximately 92% detected once. The CDR3 consists of 16 residues. CDR1 and CDR2 from the germline V gene are LNHNV and YYDKDF (reference sequence). V gave up 1 base and J gave up 7 bases, with 17 bases separating them. This chain connects TRBV15 to TRBJ2-4, with no clear D. Sequenced material: peripheral blood. The TCR comes from a human donor in a cohort sampled during active COVID-19. The CDR3 coding sequence is TGTGCCACCAGCAGAGGTAGTACAAACTCGAGGAACATTCAGTACTTC. This sequence encodes CATSRGSTNSRNIQYF. Full variable domain (missing parts from reference TRBV15 and TRBJ2-4): DAMVIQNPRYQVTQFGKPVTLSCSQTLNHNVMYWYQQKSSQAPKLLFHYYDKDFNNEADTPDNFQSRRPNTSFCFLDIRSPGLGDTAMYLCATSRGSTNSRNIQYFGAGTRLSVL.